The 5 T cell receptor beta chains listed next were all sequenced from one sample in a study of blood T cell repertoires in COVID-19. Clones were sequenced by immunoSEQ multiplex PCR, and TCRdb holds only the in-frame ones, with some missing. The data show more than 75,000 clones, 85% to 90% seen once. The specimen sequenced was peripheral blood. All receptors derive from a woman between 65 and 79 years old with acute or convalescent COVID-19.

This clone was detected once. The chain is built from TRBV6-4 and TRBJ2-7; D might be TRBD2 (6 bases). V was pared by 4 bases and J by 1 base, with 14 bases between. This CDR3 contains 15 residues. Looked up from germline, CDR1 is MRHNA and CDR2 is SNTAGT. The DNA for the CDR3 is TGTGCCAGCAGTGCCTTTCCCCGGGGGTCCTACGAGCAGTACTTC. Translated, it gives CASSAFPRGSYEQYF.

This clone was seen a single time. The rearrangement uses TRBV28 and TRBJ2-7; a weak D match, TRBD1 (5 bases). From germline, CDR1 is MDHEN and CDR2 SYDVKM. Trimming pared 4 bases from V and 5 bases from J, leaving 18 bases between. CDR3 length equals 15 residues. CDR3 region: CASSYPARAPHEQYF. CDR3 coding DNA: TGTGCCAGCAGTTACCCCGCCAGGGCCCCCCACGAGCAGTACTTC.

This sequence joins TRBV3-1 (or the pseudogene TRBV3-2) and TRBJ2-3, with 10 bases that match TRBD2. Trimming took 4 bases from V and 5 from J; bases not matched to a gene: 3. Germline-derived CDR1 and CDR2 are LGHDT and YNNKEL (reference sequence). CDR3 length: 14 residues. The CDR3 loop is CASSLGTSEDTQYF. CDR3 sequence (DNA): TGTGCCAGCAGCCTCGGGACTAGCGAAGATACGCAGTATTTT.

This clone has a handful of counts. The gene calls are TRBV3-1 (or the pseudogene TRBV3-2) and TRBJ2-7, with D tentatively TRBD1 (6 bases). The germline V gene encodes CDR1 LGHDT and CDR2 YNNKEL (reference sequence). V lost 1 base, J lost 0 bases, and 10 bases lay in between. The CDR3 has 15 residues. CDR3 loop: CASSQGQGSSYEQYF. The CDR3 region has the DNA TGTGCCAGCAGCCAAGGGCAGGGGAGCTCCTACGAGCAGTACTTC.

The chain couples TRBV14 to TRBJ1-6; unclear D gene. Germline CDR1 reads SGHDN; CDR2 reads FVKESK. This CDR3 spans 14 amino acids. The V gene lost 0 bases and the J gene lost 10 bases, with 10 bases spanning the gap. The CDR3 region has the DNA TGTGCCAGCAGCCAAGACCGAGGACTGTCACCCCTCCACTTT. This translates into CASSQDRGLSPLHF.